This entry features one TCR beta chain sequence. The data were obtained in a study of blood T cell repertoires in COVID-19. On the study more broadly: There were acute and convalescent COVID-19 samples, and they came from the United States, Italy and Spain. T cells, B-cell-depleted T cells, or PBMCs provided the cDNA or gDNA that served as material.

Seattle's cohort entered during active infection and was followed longitudinally. Authors' data handling: Amplification of reference gene primers provided the estimated nucleated cell counts. The data were produced by immunoSEQ multiplex PCR, yet TCRdb's version contains in-frame clones alone and is incomplete. V, J and clone size derive from that table, while D and trimming were established from the DNA sequence. The profile shows roughly 250,000 clones, around 82% of them singletons. The sequence derives from a human donor with COVID-19, enrolled during active disease. The donor label of this sample is uncertain. The sample comprised peripheral blood.

CDR3 DNA: TGTGCCAGATCTAGGACAGGCGGTAGGACTGAAGCTTTCTTT. This sequence encodes CARSRTGGRTEAFF. The chain links TRBV2 to TRBJ1-1, with TRBD1 identical over 7 bases. V was pared by 9 bases and J by 5 bases, with 12 bases of the junction left unmatched. Germline assignment: CDR1 SNHLY and CDR2 FYNNEI. The CDR3 loop spans 14 amino acids. The whole variable domain, remainder taken from reference TRBV2 and TRBJ1-1, is EPEVTQTPSHQVTQMGQEVILRCVPISNHLYFYWYRQILGQKVEFLVSFYNNEISEKSEIFDDQFSVERPDGSNFTLKIRSTKLEDSAMYFCARSRTGGRTEAFFGQGTRLTVV.